The clone carrying this T cell receptor beta chain appeared a single time. Germline lookup yields CDR1 SNHLY and CDR2 FYNNEI. CDR3 length: 16 amino acids. The V gene lost 6 bases and the J gene lost 1 base, with 16 bases spanning the gap. This sample is part of a study of blood T cell repertoires in COVID-19. The overall study: Sources were T cells, B-cell-depleted T cells, or PBMCs; the material itself was cDNA or gDNA.

Methods used by the authors: Amplifying reference gene primers gave estimates of nucleated cell counts. Libraries were prepared by immunoSEQ multiplex PCR; TCRdb keeps only in-frame clonotypes and omits some of them. V and J calls plus clone size are reproduced from that table; the DNA served to infer D and trimming. Here the sample spans some 330,000 clones, 85% to 90% being singletons. The sample consisted of PBMCs or T cells enriched from blood (not recorded which). This TCR was recovered from a man younger than 45 who had recovered from COVID-19. This chain connects TRBV2 to TRBJ1-5, with D possibly TRBD1 on 6 matching bases. The CDR3 reads CASRQTGKGSNQPQHF. The DNA for the CDR3 is TGTGCCAGCAGACAAACAGGGAAGGGGAGCAATCAGCCCCAGCATTTT.